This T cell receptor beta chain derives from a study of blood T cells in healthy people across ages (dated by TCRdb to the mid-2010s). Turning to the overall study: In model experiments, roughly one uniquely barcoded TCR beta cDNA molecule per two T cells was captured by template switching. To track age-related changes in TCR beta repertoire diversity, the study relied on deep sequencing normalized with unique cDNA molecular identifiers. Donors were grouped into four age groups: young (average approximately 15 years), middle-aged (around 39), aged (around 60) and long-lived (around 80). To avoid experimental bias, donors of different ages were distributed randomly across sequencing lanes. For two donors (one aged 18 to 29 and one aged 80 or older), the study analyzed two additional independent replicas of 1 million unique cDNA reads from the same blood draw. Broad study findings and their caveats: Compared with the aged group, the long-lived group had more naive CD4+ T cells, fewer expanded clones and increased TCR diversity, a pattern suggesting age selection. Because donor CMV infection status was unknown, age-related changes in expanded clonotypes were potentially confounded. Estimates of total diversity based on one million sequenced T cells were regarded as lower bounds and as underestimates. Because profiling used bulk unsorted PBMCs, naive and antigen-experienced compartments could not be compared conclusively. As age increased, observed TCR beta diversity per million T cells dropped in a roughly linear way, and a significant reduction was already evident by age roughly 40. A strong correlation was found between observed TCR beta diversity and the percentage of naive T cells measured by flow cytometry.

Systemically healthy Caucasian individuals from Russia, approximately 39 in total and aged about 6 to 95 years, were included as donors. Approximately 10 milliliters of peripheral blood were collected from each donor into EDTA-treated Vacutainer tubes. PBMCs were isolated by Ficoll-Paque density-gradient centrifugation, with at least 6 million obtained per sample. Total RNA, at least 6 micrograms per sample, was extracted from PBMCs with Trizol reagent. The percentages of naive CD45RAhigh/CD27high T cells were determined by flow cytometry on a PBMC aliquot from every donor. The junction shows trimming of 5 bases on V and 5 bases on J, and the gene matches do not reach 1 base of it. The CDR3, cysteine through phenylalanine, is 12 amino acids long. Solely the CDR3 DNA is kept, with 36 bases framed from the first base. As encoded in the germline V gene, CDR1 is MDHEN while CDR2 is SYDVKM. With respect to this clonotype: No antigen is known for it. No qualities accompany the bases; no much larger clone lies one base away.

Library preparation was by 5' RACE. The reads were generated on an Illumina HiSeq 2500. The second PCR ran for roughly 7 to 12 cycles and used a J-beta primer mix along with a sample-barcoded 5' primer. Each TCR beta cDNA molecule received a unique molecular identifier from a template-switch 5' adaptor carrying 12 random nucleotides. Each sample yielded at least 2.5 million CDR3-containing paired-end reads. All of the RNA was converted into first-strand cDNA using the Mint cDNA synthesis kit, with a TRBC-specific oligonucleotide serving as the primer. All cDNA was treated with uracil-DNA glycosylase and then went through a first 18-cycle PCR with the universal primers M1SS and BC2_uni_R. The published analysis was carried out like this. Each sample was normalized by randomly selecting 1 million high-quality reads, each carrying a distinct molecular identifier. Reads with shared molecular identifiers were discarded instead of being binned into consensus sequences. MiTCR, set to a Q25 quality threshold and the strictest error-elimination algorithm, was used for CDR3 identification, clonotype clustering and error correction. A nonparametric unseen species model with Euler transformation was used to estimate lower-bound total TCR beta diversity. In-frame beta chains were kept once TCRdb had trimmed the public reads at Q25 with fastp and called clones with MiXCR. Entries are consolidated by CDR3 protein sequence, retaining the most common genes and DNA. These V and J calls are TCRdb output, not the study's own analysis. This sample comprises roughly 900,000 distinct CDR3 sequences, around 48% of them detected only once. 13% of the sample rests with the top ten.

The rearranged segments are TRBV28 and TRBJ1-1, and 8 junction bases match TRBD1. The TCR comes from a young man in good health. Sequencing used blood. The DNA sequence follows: TGTGCCAGCAGTGGGACAGGTACTGAAGCTTTCTTT. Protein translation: CASSGTGTEAFF.